Below are 21 T cell receptor beta chains sequenced from a single sample in a study of immune cell composition in non-small cell lung cancer. Normal lung sampling was at least 3 cm from the tumour, as distant as possible. Data came from immunoSEQ multiplex PCR; TCRdb stores just in-frame clones and leaves some out. In the table there are around 6,500 clones, 67% of which are singletons. Sequenced material: non-adjacent lung tissue. Receptor source: a human donor with non-small cell lung cancer.

In this sample, this clone turned up a few times. The chain carries TRBV27 and TRBJ2-7, with TRBD1 matching over 8 bases. This CDR3 comprises 14 residues. The germline V gene encodes CDR1 MNHEY and CDR2 SMNVEV (reference sequence). Germline trimming cut 6 bases from V and 2 bases from J; bases unmatched to any gene: 6. CDR3 in amino acids: CASRWDRTTYEQYF. The CDR3, as DNA: TGTGCCAGCAGGTGGGACAGGACTACCTACGAGCAGTACTTC.

The chain uses TRBV28 and TRBJ1-2; 8 bases are a match to TRBD1. After removal of 5 bases from V and 7 bases from J, the junction contained 12 bases not matched to a gene. This CDR3 is 15 amino acids long. From germline, CDR1 is MDHEN and CDR2 SYDVKM. The CDR3 DNA reads TGTGCCAGCAGTGCCTCAGGGGGCCAGATGGGTGGCTACACCTTC. It specifies CASSASGGQMGGYTF.

This clone was seen only once. The chain has TRBV27 and TRBJ1-5; D may be TRBD1 (5 bases). Germline V gene data show CDR1 as MNHEY and CDR2 as SMNVEV (reference sequence). The V end was cut by 6 bases, the J end by 3 bases, with 12 bases between. The CDR3 contains 14 residues. The DNA of the CDR3 is TGTGCCAGCAGCCTACGGGGGGACAATCAGCCCCAGCATTTT. It codes for CASSLRGDNQPQHF.

The chain has TRBV11-3 and TRBJ2-1; 9 bases line up with TRBD1. Germline V gives CDR1 SGHNT, CDR2 YENEEA. Trimming took 8 bases from V and 4 from J; bases not matched to a gene: 3. The CDR3 totals 13 residues. CDR3 sequence (DNA): TGTGCCAGCGGGACAGGGCCTTACAATGAGCAGTTCTTC. Translation gives CASGTGPYNEQFF.

J is TRBJ1-5 and V is TRBV10-2, with no clear D. Germline-derived CDR1 and CDR2 are WSHSY and SAAADI. This CDR3 has 12 residues. The ends were cut back, 0 bases at V and 5 bases at J, with 2 bases in the middle. The CDR3 sequence: CASSESYQPQHF. The CDR3 nucleotides read TGCGCCAGCAGTGAGTCCTATCAGCCCCAGCATTTT.

This sequence joins TRBV14 and TRBJ2-1, with no clear D. CDR3 length equals 12 residues. Germline V lookup: CDR1 SGHDN, CDR2 FVKESK. Trimming stripped 3 bases from V and 14 bases from J, with 14 bases between. CDR3 sequence (DNA): TGTGCCAGCAGCCACGTTGCGACCACTAAGTTCTTC. Translation: CASSHVATTKFF.

The chain combines TRBV29-1 with TRBJ2-2; D might be TRBD2 (5 bases). The CDR3 is 20 amino acids. Germline assignment: CDR1 SQVTM and CDR2 ANQGSEA. Trimming removed 3 bases from V and 0 bases from J, with 26 bases in between. CDR3 residues: CSVESKSRTFGSSNTGELFF. CDR3 bases: TGCAGCGTTGAGAGTAAGTCGAGGACTTTCGGATCGTCGAACACCGGGGAGCTGTTTTTT.

This clone appeared a few times. V gene TRBV7-2 combines with J gene TRBJ2-7; D gene ambiguous. This CDR3 spans 14 amino acids. CDR1 and CDR2 (germline): SGHTA, FQGNSA. V lost 5 bases, J lost 2 bases, and 13 bases lay in between. CDR3 sequence reads: CASSRSRQAYEQYF. The CDR3 DNA sequence: TGTGCCAGCAGCCGTTCCCGACAAGCCTACGAGCAGTACTTC.

The CDR3 region has the DNA TGTGCCAGCAGGCCCGGGGGAAGCTCCTACGAGCAGTACTTC. This sequence encodes CASRPGGSSYEQYF. The rearrangement joins TRBV6-1 to TRBJ2-7, with D tentatively TRBD2 (6 bases). This CDR3 spans 14 amino acids. V was shortened by 6 bases and J by 0 bases, with 12 bases between the two germline ends. Germline V gene data show CDR1 as MNHNS and CDR2 as SASEGT.

The rearrangement links TRBV28 to TRBJ2-5; TRBD1 is a possible D gene (6 bases). Trimming removed 5 bases at V and 5 bases at J, with 12 bases between. The CDR3 runs to 13 residues. Looked up from germline, CDR1 is MDHEN and CDR2 is SYDVKM. CDR3 sequence reads: CASSPGDGETQYF. The CDR3 DNA reads TGTGCCAGCAGTCCAGGGGATGGGGAGACCCAGTACTTC. Looking up the rest from reference TRBV28 and TRBJ2-5 gives the full variable domain: DVKVTQSSRYLVKRTGEKVFLECVQDMDHENMFWYRQDPGLGLRLIYFSYDVKMKEKGDIPEGYSVSREKKERFSLILESASTNQTSMYLCASSPGDGETQYFGPGTRLLVL.

The CDR3 here is CASSTTDTSYTF. The CDR3 bases are TGCGCCAGCAGCACGACAGATACCAGCTACACCTTC. The chain recombines TRBV5-1 with TRBJ1-2; D is perhaps TRBD1 (5 bases). Germline lookup yields CDR1 SGHRS and CDR2 YFSETQ. CDR3 size: 12 residues. Trimming pared 4 bases from V and 9 bases from J, leaving 13 bases between.

The chain uses TRBV10-1 and TRBJ1-1, with a tentative D call TRBD1 (5 bases). V lost 11 bases, J lost 1 base, and 8 bases lay in between. The CDR3 is made up of 11 amino acids. CDR1 and CDR2 (germline): WNHNN, SYGVQD (reference sequence). This CDR3 is CAGHQNTEAFF. Written as DNA, the CDR3 is TGCGCCGGACACCAGAACACTGAAGCTTTCTTT.

In this sample, this clone turned up once. The J gene is TRBJ2-1, the V gene TRBV29-1; 10 bases align to TRBD2. Germline CDR1 is SQVTM and CDR2 is ANQGSEA. Trimming removed 0 bases from V and 7 bases from J; junction bases left unmatched: 15. This CDR3 has 18 residues. Here the CDR3 reads CSVEDALAGLAGANEQFF. In DNA, the CDR3 is TGCAGCGTTGAAGACGCCCTCGCGGGCCTAGCGGGGGCTAATGAGCAGTTCTTC.

The gene calls are TRBV4-1 and TRBJ2-7; tentative D call: TRBD2 (5 bases). Germline V CDR1 and CDR2: MGHRA, YSYEKL. Deletions cut 5 bases from V and 1 base from J, with 18 bases between. The CDR3 sequence is 16 residues long. This CDR3 is CASSYSGAGASYEQYF. Here the CDR3 DNA reads TGCGCCAGCAGCTACAGCGGCGCAGGTGCTTCCTACGAGCAGTACTTC.

The V gene is TRBV6-5, the J gene TRBJ2-7; possible D gene TRBD1, 5 bases. Trimming shortened V by 4 bases and J by 2 bases, and 12 bases separated the two germline ends. CDR3 length: 14 amino acids. Per germline, CDR1 MNHEY and CDR2 SVGAGI. The CDR3 here is CASSWSREPYEQYF. For the CDR3, the DNA is TGTGCCAGCAGTTGGAGCAGGGAACCCTACGAGCAGTACTTC.

Comment on this clone: The same CDR3 also results from other DNA sequences found in this sample. The chain couples TRBV7-3 to TRBJ2-3, with TRBD2 matching 9 bases. V trimming: 5 bases; J trimming: 1 base; junction bases outside the gene matches: 7. Germline V gene sequence: CDR1 SGHTA, CDR2 FQGTGA. This CDR3 region has 16 residues. CDR3 sequence (DNA): TGTGCCAGCAGCCTTCGGGGCGGGAGGGGCACAGATACGCAGTATTTT. Encoded protein: CASSLRGGRGTDTQYF.

This chain links TRBV11-2 with TRBJ2-7, with TRBD1 as a possible D gene (6 bases). Per the germline V gene, CDR1 is SGHAT and CDR2 is FQNNGV. The CDR3 is 15 amino acids. The V end lost 0 bases, the J end lost 2 bases, and 11 bases lay between the germline ends. The CDR3 protein is CASSLDRTATYEQYF. For the CDR3, the DNA is TGTGCCAGCAGCTTAGACAGGACAGCGACCTACGAGCAGTACTTC.

J is TRBJ2-5 and V is TRBV9; D is unresolved. Between the trimmed V and J ends, which lost 3 bases and 1 base, there was a span of 13 bases. Looked up from germline, CDR1 is SGDLS and CDR2 is YYNGEE. The CDR3 sequence is 15 residues long. CDR3 bases: TGTGCCAGCAGCGCAAATCCAGATTTCCAAGAGACCCAGTACTTC. It encodes CASSANPDFQETQYF.

V is TRBV5-1 and J is TRBJ2-7; D might be TRBD2 (5 bases). Germline V CDR1 and CDR2: SGHRS, YFSETQ. With 7 bases removed from V and 9 bases from J, the gap between germline ends came to 20 bases. CDR3 length: 13 amino acids. The DNA of the CDR3 is TGCGCCAGCGGCCCGGGGTCCCGGAAATTGCAGTACTTC. The encoded protein is CASGPGSRKLQYF.

The chain is built from TRBV28 and TRBJ2-7, with 7 bases that match TRBD1. Germline trimming cut 6 bases from V and 0 bases from J; bases unmatched to any gene: 14. CDR1 is MDHEN and CDR2 is SYDVKM in the germline V gene. This CDR3 comprises 17 residues. As DNA, the CDR3 is TGTGCCAGCAGCTCTGGGGTCACAGGGGTCGACTCCTACGAGCAGTACTTC. Translating gives CASSSGVTGVDSYEQYF.

The chain carries TRBV6-5 and TRBJ2-7; TRBD1 matches 12 bases. The V gene's germline CDR1 is MNHEY and CDR2 SVGAGI. V was clipped by 3 bases and J by 6 bases; unmatched bases: 3. The CDR3 has 14 residues. The CDR3 coding sequence is TGTGCCAGCAGTTATGGGACAGGGGGCAGCGAGCAGTACTTC. This codes for CASSYGTGGSEQYF.